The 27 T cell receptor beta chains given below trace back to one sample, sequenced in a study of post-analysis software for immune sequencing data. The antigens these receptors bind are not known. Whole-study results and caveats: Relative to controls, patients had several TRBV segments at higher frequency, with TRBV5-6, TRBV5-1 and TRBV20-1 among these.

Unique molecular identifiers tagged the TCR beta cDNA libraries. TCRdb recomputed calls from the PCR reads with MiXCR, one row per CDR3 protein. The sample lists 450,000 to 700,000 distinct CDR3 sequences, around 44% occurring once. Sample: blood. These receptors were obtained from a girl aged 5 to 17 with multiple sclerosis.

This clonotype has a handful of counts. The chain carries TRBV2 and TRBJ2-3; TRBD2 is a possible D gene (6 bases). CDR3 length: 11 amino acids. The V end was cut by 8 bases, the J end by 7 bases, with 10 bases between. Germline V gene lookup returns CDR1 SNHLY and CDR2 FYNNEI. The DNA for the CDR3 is TGTGCCAGCGAGCTAGCGAATACGCAGTATTTT. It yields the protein CASELANTQYF.

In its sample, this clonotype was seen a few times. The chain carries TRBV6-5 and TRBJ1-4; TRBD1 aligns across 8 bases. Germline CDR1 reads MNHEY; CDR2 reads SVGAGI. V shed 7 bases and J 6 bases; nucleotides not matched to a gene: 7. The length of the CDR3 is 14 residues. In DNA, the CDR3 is TGTGCCAGCACCCCGTTCAGGGGGCATGAAAAACTGTTTTTT. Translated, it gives CASTPFRGHEKLFF.

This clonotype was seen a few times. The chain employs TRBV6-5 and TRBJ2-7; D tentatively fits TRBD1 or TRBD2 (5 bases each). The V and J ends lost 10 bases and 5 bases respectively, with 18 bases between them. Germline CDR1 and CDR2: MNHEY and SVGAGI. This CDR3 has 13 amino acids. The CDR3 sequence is CAISPGTGNEQYF. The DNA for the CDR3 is TGTGCCATCAGCCCAGGGACGGGTAACGAGCAGTACTTC.

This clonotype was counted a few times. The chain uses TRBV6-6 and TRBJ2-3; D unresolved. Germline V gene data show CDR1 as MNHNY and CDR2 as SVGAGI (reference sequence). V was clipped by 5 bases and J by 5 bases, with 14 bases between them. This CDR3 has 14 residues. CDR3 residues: CASSQINLRDTQYF. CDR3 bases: TGTGCCAGCAGTCAAATAAACCTGAGAGATACGCAGTATTTT.

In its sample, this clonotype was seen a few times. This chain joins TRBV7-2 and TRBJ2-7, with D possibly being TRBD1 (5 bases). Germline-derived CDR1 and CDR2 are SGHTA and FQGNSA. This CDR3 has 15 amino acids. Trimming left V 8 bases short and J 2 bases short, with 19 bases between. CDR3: CASFRETQAAYEQYF. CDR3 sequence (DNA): TGTGCCAGCTTTAGAGAGACACAGGCTGCCTACGAGCAGTACTTC.

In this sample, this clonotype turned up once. The CDR3: CASSGGTSGVRYEQYF. CDR3 in DNA: TGCGCCAGCAGCGGCGGGACTAGCGGAGTTCGCTACGAGCAGTACTTC. The rearrangement uses TRBV4-1 and TRBJ2-7, with 11 nucleotides matching TRBD2. The J segment lost 3 bases and the V segment lost 5 bases, leaving 9 bases of the junction unmatched. The CDR3 is made up of 16 amino acids. Looked up from germline, CDR1 is MGHRA and CDR2 is YSYEKL.

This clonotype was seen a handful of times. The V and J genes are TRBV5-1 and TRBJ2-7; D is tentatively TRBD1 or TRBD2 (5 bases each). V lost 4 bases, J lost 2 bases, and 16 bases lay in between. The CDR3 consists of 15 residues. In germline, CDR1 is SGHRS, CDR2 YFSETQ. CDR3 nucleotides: TGCGCCAGCAGCCCCCGGGACCCCGCTGCCTACGAGCAGTACTTC. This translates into CASSPRDPAAYEQYF.

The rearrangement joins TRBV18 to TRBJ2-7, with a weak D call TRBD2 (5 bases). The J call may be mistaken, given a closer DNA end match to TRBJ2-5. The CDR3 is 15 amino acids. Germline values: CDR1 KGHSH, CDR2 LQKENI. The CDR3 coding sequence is TGTGCCAGCTCACCACGGGTCACCCCGGGGGAGACCCAGTACTTC. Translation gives CASSPRVTPGETQYF.

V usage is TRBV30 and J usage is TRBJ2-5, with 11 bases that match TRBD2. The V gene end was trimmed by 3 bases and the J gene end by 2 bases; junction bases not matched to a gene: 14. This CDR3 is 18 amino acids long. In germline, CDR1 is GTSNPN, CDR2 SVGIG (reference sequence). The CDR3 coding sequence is TGTGCCTGGAGAGAGCGGGCTAGCGGGAGGAGGGGGCAAGAGACCCAGTACTTC. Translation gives CAWRERASGRRGQETQYF.

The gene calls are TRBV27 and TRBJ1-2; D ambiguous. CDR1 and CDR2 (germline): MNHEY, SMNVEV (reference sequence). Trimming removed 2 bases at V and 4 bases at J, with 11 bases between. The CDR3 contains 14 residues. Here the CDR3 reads CASSLGGEAYGYTF. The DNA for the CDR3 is TGTGCCAGCAGTTTAGGCGGGGAGGCCTATGGCTACACCTTC.

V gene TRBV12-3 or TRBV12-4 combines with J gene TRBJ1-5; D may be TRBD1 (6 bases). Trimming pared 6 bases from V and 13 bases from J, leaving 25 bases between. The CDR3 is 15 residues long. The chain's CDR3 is CASSKEGGGNRPQHF. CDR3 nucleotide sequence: TGTGCCAGCAGCAAGGAGGGAGGGGGAAATCGGCCTCAGCATTTT.

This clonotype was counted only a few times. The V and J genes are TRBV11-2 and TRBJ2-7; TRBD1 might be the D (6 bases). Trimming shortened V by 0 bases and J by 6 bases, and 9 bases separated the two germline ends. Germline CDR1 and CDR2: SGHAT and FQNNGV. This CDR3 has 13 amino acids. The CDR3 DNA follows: TGTGCCAGCAGCTTAGAACGGGACACCGAGCAGTACTTC. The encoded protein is CASSLERDTEQYF. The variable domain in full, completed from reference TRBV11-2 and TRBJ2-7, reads EAGVAQSPRYKIIEKRQSVAFWCNPISGHATLYWYQQILGQGPKLLIQFQNNGVVDDSQLPKDRFSAERLKGVDSTLKIQPAKLEDSAVYLCASSLERDTEQYFGPGTRLTVT.

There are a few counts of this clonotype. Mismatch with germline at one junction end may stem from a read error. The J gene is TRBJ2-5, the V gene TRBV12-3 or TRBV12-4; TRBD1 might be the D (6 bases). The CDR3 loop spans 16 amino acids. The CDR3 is CASSLARGGAQETQYF. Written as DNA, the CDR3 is TGTGCCAGTAGTTTAGCGCGAGGGGGAGCACAAGAGACCCAGTACTTC.

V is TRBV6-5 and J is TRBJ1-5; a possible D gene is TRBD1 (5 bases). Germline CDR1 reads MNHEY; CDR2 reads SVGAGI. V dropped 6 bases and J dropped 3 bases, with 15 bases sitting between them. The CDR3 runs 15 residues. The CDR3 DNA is TGTGCCAGCAGACCAACGGGACGGCACAATCAGCCCCAGCATTTT. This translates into CASRPTGRHNQPQHF.

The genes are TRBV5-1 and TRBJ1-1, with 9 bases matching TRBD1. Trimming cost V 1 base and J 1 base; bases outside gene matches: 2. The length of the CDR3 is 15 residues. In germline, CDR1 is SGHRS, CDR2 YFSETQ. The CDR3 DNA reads TGCGCCAGCAGCTTGTGGGGACAGGGGAACACTGAAGCTTTCTTT. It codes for CASSLWGQGNTEAFF.

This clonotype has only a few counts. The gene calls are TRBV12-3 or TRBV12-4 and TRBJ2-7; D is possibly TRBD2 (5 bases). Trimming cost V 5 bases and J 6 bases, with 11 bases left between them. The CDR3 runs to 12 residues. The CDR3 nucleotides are TGTGCCAGCAGTAGACTATTACCCGAGCAGTACTTC. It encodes CASSRLLPEQYF.

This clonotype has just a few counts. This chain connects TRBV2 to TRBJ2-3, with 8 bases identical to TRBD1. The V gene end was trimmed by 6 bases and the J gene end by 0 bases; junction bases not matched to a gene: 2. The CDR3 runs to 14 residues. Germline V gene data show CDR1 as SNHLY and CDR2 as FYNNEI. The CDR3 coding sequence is TGTGCCAGCAGCGGACAGGGCAGCACAGATACGCAGTATTTT. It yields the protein CASSGQGSTDTQYF.

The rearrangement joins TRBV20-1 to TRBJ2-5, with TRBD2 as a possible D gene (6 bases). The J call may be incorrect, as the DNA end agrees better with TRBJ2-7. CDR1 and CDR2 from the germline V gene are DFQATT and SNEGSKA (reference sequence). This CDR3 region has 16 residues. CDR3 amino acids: CSARVAGERVSYEQYF. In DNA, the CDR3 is TGCAGTGCTAGAGTCGCCGGGGAGCGGGTATCGTACGAGCAGTACTTC.

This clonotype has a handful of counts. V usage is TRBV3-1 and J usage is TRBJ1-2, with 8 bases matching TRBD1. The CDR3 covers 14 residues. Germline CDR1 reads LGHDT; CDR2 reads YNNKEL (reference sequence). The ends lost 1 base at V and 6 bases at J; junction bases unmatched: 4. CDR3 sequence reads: CASSQGTGWDGYTF. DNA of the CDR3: TGTGCCAGCAGCCAAGGGACAGGGTGGGATGGCTACACCTTC.

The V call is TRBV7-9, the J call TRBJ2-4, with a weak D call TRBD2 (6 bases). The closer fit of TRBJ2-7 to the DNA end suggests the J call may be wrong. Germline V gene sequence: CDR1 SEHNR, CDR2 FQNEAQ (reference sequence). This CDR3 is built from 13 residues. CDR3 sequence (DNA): TGTGCCAGCAGCCCAAGTCCGGGGGACGAGCAGTACTTC. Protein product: CASSPSPGDEQYF.

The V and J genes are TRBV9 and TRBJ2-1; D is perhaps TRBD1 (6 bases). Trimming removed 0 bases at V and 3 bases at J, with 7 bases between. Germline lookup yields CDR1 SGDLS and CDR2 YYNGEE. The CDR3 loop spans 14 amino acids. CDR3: CASSVVDSYNEQFF. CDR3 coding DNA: TGTGCCAGCAGCGTAGTGGACAGCTACAATGAGCAGTTCTTC.

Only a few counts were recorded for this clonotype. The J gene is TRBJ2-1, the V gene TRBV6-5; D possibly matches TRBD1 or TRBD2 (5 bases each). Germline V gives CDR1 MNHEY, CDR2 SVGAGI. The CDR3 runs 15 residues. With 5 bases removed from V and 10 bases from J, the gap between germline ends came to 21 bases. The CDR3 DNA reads TGTGCCAGCAGTCGCGGGCGCCGCACCCAGGGCGAGCAGTTCTTC. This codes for CASSRGRRTQGEQFF.

Written as DNA, the CDR3 is TGTGCCAGCAGCATTAGCGGGGGGTCTAGCACAGATACGCAGTATTTT. Its translation is CASSISGGSSTDTQYF. This sequence joins TRBV7-3 and TRBJ2-3; TRBD2 matches 10 bases. The CDR3 length is 16 residues. V was clipped by 5 bases and J by 0 bases; unmatched bases: 5. Germline CDR1 SGHTA, CDR2 FQGTGA. Full variable domain (missing parts from reference TRBV7-3 and TRBJ2-3): GAGVSQTPSNKVTEKGKYVELRCDPISGHTALYWYRQSLGQGPEFLIYFQGTGAADDSGLPNDRFFAVRPEGSVSTLKIQRTERGDSAVYLCASSISGGSSTDTQYFGPGTRLTVL.

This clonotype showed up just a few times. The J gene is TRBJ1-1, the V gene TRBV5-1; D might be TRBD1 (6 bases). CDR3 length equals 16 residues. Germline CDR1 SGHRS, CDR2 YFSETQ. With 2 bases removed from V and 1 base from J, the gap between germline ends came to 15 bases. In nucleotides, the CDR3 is TGCGCCAGCAGCTTCGCAGGGGCCGCGGGGAACACTGAAGCTTTCTTT. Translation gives CASSFAGAAGNTEAFF.

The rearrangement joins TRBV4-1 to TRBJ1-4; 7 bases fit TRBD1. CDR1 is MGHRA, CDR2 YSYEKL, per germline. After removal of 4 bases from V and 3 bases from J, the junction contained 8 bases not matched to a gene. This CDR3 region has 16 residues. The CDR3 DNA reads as TGCGCCAGCAGCCGTCCTACAGGGGACGCTAATGAAAAACTGTTTTTT. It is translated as CASSRPTGDANEKLFF.

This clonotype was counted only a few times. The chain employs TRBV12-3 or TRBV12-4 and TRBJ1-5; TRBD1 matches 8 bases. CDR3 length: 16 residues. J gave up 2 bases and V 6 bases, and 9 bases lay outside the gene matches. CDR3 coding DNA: TGTGCCAGCAGCTCATCCGGGACAGGTGGCAATCAGCCCCAGCATTTT. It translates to CASSSSGTGGNQPQHF.

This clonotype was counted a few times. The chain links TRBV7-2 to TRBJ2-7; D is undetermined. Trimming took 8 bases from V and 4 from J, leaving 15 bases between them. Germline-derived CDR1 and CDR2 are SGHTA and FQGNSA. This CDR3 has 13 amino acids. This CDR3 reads CASAPRQVYEQYF. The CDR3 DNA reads TGTGCCAGCGCACCTCGACAAGTTTACGAGCAGTACTTC.